This T cell receptor beta chain was identified in a study of CD8 T cells in Susac syndrome. Germline V gene lookup returns CDR1 SEHNR and CDR2 FQNEAQ (reference sequence). V lost 6 bases to trimming and J lost 7 bases, with 6 bases between them. The CDR3 contains 11 residues. CD8+ and CD4+ T cells taken from blood had their TCR beta sequenced. With random hexamers, reverse transcription was performed on about 0.5 to 1 ug of RNA. TCRdb independently ran MiXCR on the immunoSEQ multiplex PCR reads; one entry per CDR3 protein. The sample contains roughly 180,000 distinct CDR3 sequences, about 93% of which appear only once.

Input material: CD4+ T cells from PBMCs. The V gene is TRBV7-9, the J gene TRBJ2-2; D is uncertain. The receptor was derived from a human donor in good health. Here the CDR3 DNA reads TGTGCCAGCAGAGGAAACGGGGAGCTGTTTTTT. Its protein is CASRGNGELFF.